This T cell receptor beta chain came from a study of breast tumors, draining lymph nodes, adjacent tissues. Study results and caveats: Tumors had less TCR diversity than lymph nodes, more than nontumor tissue. Most tumor T cells seemingly derive from lymph node, then expand in tumor.

This clonotype was detected many times. Its antigen is not known. MiXCR, run by TCRdb on the multiplex PCR reads, gives a single entry per CDR3 protein. The table lists under 300,000 distinct CDR3 sequences, 30% to 35% of them singletons, with under 4.5% in the top ten. V gave up 1 base and J gave up 5 bases, with 13 bases separating them. The CDR3 covers 14 residues. CDR1 SGHKS and CDR2 YYEKEE come from the germline V gene (reference sequence). The lymph nodes were axillary draining lymph nodes from breast cancer patients. The specimen was axillary lymph node tissue. V and J are TRBV5-5 and TRBJ2-7; possibly TRBD1 for D (5 bases). This sequence originates from a female donor with breast cancer. Some clones in this sample may be carry-over from other donors' samples. Written as DNA, the CDR3 is TGTGCCAGCAGCTTGCAGGGTAGAGCGCACGAGCAGTACTTC. Its translation is CASSLQGRAHEQYF.